These 15 T cell receptor beta chains were all obtained from the same sample, sequenced in a study of OX40 agonist ivuxolimab in advanced cancers. TCRdb keeps only in-frame clones here, not all; method: immunoSEQ multiplex PCR. This repertoire shows 60,000 to 70,000 clones, around 83% found once; its top ten account for about 0.41%. Sequencing was performed on CD4+ or CD8+ T cells sorted from blood, taken in a trial of the OX40 agonist ivuxolimab. These receptors all come from an adult with an advanced solid tumor such as melanoma, head and neck, liver or kidney cancer.

The chain is built from TRBV7-8 and TRBJ2-5; a weak D match, TRBD1 (6 bases). Germline CDR1 SGHVS, CDR2 FQNEAQ. There are 14 residues in the CDR3. Between the trimmed V and J ends, which lost 3 bases and 14 bases, there was a span of 22 bases. Here the CDR3 reads CASSLATGTGFGYF. In nucleotides, the CDR3 is TGTGCCAGCAGCTTGGCTACAGGGACGGGTTTCGGCTACTTC.

This clone is termed medium-sized. The chain couples TRBV7-9 to TRBJ1-6, with a tentative D call TRBD1 (5 bases). CDR1 and CDR2 (germline): SEHNR, FQNEAQ (reference sequence). This CDR3 spans 16 amino acids. V lost 4 bases to trimming and J lost 3 bases, with 13 bases between them. CDR3 coding DNA: TGTGCCAGCAGCTCCGGGGCCGGCTTCTATAATTCACCCCTCCACTTT. Its translation is CASSSGAGFYNSPLHF.

The rearrangement links TRBV6-5 to TRBJ2-7, with D possibly matching TRBD1 (7 bases). Germline V gives CDR1 MNHEY, CDR2 SVGAGI. The CDR3 has 13 residues. V was pared by 5 bases and J by 3 bases, with 11 bases between. The CDR3 coding sequence is TGTGCCAGCAGTGGCGGGACAGACTACGAGCAGTACTTC. Translating it yields CASSGGTDYEQYF.

The count of this clone is one. This chain links TRBV5-4 with TRBJ1-1; D gene ambiguous. The V gene lost 1 base and the J gene lost 5 bases, with 9 bases spanning the gap. The CDR3 totals 13 residues. The germline gives CDR1 SGHNT, CDR2 YYREEE (reference sequence). The CDR3 nucleotides read TGTGCCAGCAGCTTGTTACCGAAAACTGAAGCTTTCTTT. It translates to CASSLLPKTEAFF.

The rearrangement links TRBV29-1 to TRBJ2-1; no definite D call. Germline CDR1 reads SQVTM; CDR2 reads ANQGSEA. The CDR3 has 11 amino acids. V dropped 4 bases and J dropped 3 bases, with 4 bases sitting between them. The CDR3 DNA follows: TGCAGCGTTGCTAGCTACAATGAGCAGTTCTTC. This codes for CSVASYNEQFF.

The rearrangement joins TRBV6-1 to TRBJ1-1, with 7 bases lining up with TRBD1. In germline, CDR1 is MNHNS, CDR2 SASEGT. The V and J ends lost 3 bases and 3 bases, in that order; junction bases with no gene match: 4. The CDR3 totals 14 residues. The CDR3, as DNA: TGTGCCAGCAGTGACCCGGGACAGTACACTGAAGCTTTCTTT. Its protein product is CASSDPGQYTEAFF.

This clone was seen a handful of times. The chain couples TRBV7-9 to TRBJ2-1, with 9 nucleotides matching TRBD2. CDR3 length: 15 residues. Trimming at V came to 0 bases and at J to 4 bases, leaving 1 base not matched to a gene. CDR1 and CDR2 from the germline V gene are SEHNR and FQNEAQ (reference sequence). The DNA for the CDR3 is TGTGCCAGCAGCTTAGCGGCGGGAGGGTACAATGAGCAGTTCTTC. Translated: CASSLAAGGYNEQFF.

This chain joins TRBV4-2 and TRBJ1-6; no definite D call. The CDR3 totals 14 residues. The germline CDR1 and CDR2 sequences are LGHNA and YNFKEQ. The V and J ends lost 1 base and 5 bases respectively, with 6 bases between them. This chain's CDR3 is CASSQGGNNSPLHF. CDR3 coding DNA: TGTGCCAGCAGCCAAGGAGGGAATAATTCACCCCTCCACTTT.

The chain links TRBV18 to TRBJ2-2; 7 nucleotides line up with TRBD1. CDR1 KGHSH and CDR2 LQKENI come from the germline V gene. The trim removed 4 bases at V and 4 bases at J, leaving 6 bases unmatched. The CDR3 runs to 15 residues. In nucleotides, the CDR3 is TGTGCCAGCTCACTGGACAGGCTAGGCACCGGGGAGCTGTTTTTT. Protein: CASSLDRLGTGELFF.

The CDR3 loop reads CASSWDLRGEQYF. As DNA, the CDR3 is TGTGCCAGCTCCTGGGACCTCCGGGGGGAGCAGTACTTC. This chain uses TRBV18 with TRBJ2-7, with a possible D match to TRBD2 (6 bases). V shed 6 bases and J shed 7 bases, with 16 bases lying between them. Germline loops: CDR1 KGHSH, CDR2 LQKENI. This CDR3 has 13 amino acids.

The rearrangement joins TRBV7-9 to TRBJ2-7; the D gene could be TRBD1 or TRBD2 (5 bases each). V was pared by 4 bases and J by 5 bases, with 12 bases between. The germline V gene has CDR1 SEHNR and CDR2 FQNEAQ (reference sequence). CDR3 length: 13 residues. CDR3 nucleotide sequence: TGTGCCAGCAGCTCAGGGAGTTGGGACGAGCAGTACTTC. Its protein product is CASSSGSWDEQYF.

This clone was picked up a small number of times. V usage is TRBV4-1 and J usage is TRBJ1-2; D gene unclear. The CDR3 sequence is 13 residues long. Looked up from germline, CDR1 is MGHRA and CDR2 is YSYEKL. V was shortened by 2 bases and J by 7 bases, with 11 bases between the two germline ends. CDR3 residues: CASSQREVSGYTF. CDR3 DNA sequence: TGCGCCAGCAGCCAAAGAGAGGTTTCTGGCTACACCTTC.

This clone has a handful of counts. The V gene is TRBV2, the J gene TRBJ2-7; D is perhaps TRBD2 (6 bases). CDR3 size: 16 residues. The V gene's germline CDR1 is SNHLY and CDR2 FYNNEI. V was trimmed by 6 bases and J by 0 bases, leaving 18 bases between them. In DNA form, the CDR3 reads TGTGCCAGCAGCCCCGAGACGGGACTTAGCTCCTACGAGCAGTACTTC. It yields the protein CASSPETGLSSYEQYF. The full variable domain, in which reference TRBV2 and TRBJ2-7 provide the parts outside the CDR3, is EPEVTQTPSHQVTQMGQEVILRCVPISNHLYFYWYRQILGQKVEFLVSFYNNEISEKSEIFDDQFSVERPDGSNFTLKIRSTKLEDSAMYFCASSPETGLSSYEQYFGPGTRLTVT.

The chain links TRBV5-1 to TRBJ2-3; D is ambiguous. With 4 bases removed from V and 5 bases from J, the gap between germline ends came to 17 bases. CDR1 and CDR2 (germline): SGHRS, YFSETQ. The CDR3 spans 15 residues. CDR3 residues: CASSTSRVDKDTQYF. CDR3 nucleotide sequence: TGCGCCAGCAGCACCTCTAGAGTTGATAAAGATACGCAGTATTTT.

This clone has a single count. The chain combines TRBV6-5 with TRBJ1-5; D gene unclear. V was pared by 2 bases and J by 4 bases, with 12 bases between. The CDR3 has 15 residues. Looked up from germline, CDR1 is MNHEY and CDR2 is SVGAGI. The CDR3 DNA reads as TGTGCCAGCAGTTACGAGTTCACGGGGAATCAGCCCCAGCATTTT. This sequence encodes CASSYEFTGNQPQHF.